This T cell receptor (beta chain) is drawn from a study of T and B cells in COVID-19 patients. The wider study: COVID-19 patients gave peripheral blood either during active infection or after recovery. Comorbidities linked to unfavorable COVID-19 outcome were present in 18 of 20 active-infection patients.

TRB rearrangements were amplified by multiplex PCR with BIOMED2 TRB-A/B primers. TCRdb used MiXCR to reprocess the multiplex PCR reads, holding one entry per CDR3 protein. The data show some 17,000 distinct CDR3 sequences, with about 30% seen just once and approximately 3.3% held by the top ten. From blood, about 220-500 ng of genomic DNA served as TRB template. There are 13 residues in the CDR3. Germline V lookup: CDR1 SGHRS, CDR2 YFSETQ. The ends were cut back, 1 base at V and 0 bases at J, with 4 bases in the middle. This sequence joins TRBV5-1 and TRBJ1-1; D is ambiguous. The sequencing sample was made of blood. This sequence was found in a human donor who had recovered from COVID-19. This CDR3 reads CASSLTVNTEAFF. CDR3 sequence (DNA): TGCGCCAGCAGCTTGACAGTGAACACTGAAGCTTTCTTT.